This entry is about one T cell receptor beta chain. TCRdb analysed the RT-PCR reads with MiXCR anew, one entry per CDR3 protein. Found here are 800,000 to 1,000,000 distinct CDR3 sequences, about 20% of them singletons; the top ten hold 5% to 7.5%. The data belong to a study of patients and donors after allogeneic stem cell transplantation. Losses at the gene ends were 9 bases for V and 4 bases for J; bases not matched to a gene: 6. Germline V gene data show CDR1 as KGHDR and CDR2 as SFDVKD. This CDR3 region has 14 residues. The chain has TRBV24-1 and TRBJ2-5, with TRBD1 matching 11 bases. Specimen: blood, either unsorted or a sorted T cell fraction (not recorded which). The origin of this receptor is a human donor who was either an allogeneic HSCT recipient or a stem cell or donor lymphocyte infusion donor (not recorded which). It is not recorded whose cells these are; they may come from a transplant donor. Written as DNA, the CDR3 is TGTGCCACCTCTCAGGGGACAGGGGGAGAGACCCAGTACTTC. It translates to CATSQGTGGETQYF.